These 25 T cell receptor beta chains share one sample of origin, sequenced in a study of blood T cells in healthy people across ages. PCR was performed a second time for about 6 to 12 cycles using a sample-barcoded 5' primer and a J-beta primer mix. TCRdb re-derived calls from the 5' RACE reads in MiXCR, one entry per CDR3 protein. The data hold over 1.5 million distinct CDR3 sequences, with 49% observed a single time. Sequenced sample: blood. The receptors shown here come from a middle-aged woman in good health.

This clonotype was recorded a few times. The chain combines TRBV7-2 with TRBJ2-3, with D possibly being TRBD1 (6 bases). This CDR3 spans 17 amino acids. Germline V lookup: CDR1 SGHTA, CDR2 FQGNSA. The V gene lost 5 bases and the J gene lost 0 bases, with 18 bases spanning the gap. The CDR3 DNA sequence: TGTGCCAGCAGCCTATTGCGGGCAGGGGTCAGCACAGATACGCAGTATTTT. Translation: CASSLLRAGVSTDTQYF.

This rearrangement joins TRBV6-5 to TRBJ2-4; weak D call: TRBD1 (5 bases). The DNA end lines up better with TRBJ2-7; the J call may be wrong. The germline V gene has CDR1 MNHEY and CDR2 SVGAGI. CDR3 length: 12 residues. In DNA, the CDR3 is TGTGCCAGCAGTACCAGGACAACCGAGCAGTACTTC. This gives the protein CASSTRTTEQYF.

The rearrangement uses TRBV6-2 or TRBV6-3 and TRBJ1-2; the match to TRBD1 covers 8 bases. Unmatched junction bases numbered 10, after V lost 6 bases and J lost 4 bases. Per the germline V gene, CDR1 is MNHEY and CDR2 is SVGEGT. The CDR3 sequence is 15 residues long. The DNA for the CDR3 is TGTGCCAGCAGCAAGCCAGGGGGCGCAAGCTATGGCTACACCTTC. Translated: CASSKPGGASYGYTF.

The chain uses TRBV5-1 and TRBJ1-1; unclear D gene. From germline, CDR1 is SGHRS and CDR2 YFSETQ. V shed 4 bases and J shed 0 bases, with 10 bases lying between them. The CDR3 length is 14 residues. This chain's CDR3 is CASSPGNMNTEAFF. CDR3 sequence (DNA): TGCGCCAGCAGCCCCGGGAATATGAACACTGAAGCTTTCTTT.

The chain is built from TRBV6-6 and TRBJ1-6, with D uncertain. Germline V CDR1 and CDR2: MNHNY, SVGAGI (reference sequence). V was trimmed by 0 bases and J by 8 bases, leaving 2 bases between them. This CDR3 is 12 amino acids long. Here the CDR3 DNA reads TGTGCCAGCAGTTACTCGGATTCACCCCTCCACTTT. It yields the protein CASSYSDSPLHF.

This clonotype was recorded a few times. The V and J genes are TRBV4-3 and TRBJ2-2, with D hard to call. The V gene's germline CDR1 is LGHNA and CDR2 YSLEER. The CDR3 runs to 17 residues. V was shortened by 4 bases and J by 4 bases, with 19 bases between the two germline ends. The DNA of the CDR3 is TGCGCCAGCAGCCCATTCCTTCTGGAAAAAGTCACCGGGGAGCTGTTTTTT. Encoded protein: CASSPFLLEKVTGELFF.

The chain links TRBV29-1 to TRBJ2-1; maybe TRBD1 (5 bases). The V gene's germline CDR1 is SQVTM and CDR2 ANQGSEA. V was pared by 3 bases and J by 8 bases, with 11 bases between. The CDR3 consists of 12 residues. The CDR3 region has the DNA TGCAGCGTTGATCTCCAGGGCCATGAGCAGTTCTTC. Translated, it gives CSVDLQGHEQFF.

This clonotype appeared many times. The CDR3 bases are TGTGCCAGCAGCCCTGCCAGGGGCAGAGAGACCCAGTACTTC. As protein: CASSPARGRETQYF. This sequence joins TRBV7-9 and TRBJ2-5, with D maybe TRBD1 (6 bases). Germline V gives CDR1 SEHNR, CDR2 FQNEAQ (reference sequence). Trimming took 5 bases from V and 4 from J, leaving 14 bases between them. The CDR3 loop spans 14 amino acids.

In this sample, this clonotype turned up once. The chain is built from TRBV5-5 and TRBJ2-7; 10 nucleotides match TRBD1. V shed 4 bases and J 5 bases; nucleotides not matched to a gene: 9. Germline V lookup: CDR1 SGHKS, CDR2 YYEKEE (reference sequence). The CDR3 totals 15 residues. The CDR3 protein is CASSPRTGGDDEQYF. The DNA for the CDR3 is TGTGCCAGCAGCCCTAGGACAGGGGGTGACGACGAGCAGTACTTC.

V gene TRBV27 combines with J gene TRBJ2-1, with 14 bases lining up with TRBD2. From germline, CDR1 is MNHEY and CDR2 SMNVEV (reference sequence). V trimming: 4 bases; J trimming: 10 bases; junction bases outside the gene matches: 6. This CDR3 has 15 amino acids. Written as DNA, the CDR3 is TGTGCCAGCAGTTCGTGGGGACTAGCGGGGGAGGAGCAGTTCTTC. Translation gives CASSSWGLAGEEQFF.

Here the CDR3 reads CSARVSITGHQETQYF. Written as DNA, the CDR3 is TGCAGTGCTAGAGTTTCTATAACGGGACACCAAGAGACCCAGTACTTC. The chain is built from TRBV20-1 and TRBJ2-5; D could derive from TRBD1 or TRBD2 (5 bases each). Trimming removed 1 base at V and 0 bases at J, with 15 bases between. Germline lookup yields CDR1 DFQATT and CDR2 SNEGSKA (reference sequence). CDR3 size: 16 residues.

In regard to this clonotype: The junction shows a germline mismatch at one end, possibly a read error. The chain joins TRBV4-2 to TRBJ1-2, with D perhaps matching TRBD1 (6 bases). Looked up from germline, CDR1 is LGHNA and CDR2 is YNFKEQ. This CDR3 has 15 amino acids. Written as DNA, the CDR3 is TGTGCCAGCAGTCAAGTGGGGGACACTGACTATGGCTACACCTTC. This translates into CASSQVGDTDYGYTF.

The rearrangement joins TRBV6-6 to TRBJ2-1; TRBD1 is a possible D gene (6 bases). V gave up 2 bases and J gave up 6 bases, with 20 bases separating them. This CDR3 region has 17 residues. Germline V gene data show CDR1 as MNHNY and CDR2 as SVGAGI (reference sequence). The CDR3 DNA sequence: TGTGCCAGCAGTTACCCACGGCACGGGACAAAGTTCAATGAGCAGTTCTTC. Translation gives CASSYPRHGTKFNEQFF.

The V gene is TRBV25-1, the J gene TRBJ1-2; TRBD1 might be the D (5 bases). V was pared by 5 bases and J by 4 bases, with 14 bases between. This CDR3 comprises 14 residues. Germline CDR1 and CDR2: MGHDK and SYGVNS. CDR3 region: CASSPEAGLYGYTF. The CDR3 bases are TGTGCCAGCAGTCCAGAGGCAGGGCTCTATGGCTACACCTTC.

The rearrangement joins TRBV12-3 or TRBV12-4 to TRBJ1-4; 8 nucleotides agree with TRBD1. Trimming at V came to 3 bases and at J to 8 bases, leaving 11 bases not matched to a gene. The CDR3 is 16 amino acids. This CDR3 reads CASSFAPDRGFEKLFF. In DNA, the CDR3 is TGTGCCAGCAGTTTTGCCCCTGACAGGGGATTCGAAAAACTGTTTTTT.

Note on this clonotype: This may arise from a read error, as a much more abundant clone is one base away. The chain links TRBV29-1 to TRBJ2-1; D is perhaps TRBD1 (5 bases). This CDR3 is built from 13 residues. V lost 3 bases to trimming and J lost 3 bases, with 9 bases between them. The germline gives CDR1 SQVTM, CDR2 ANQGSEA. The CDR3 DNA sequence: TGCAGCGTTGACGCAGGGTACTACAATGAGCAGTTCTTC. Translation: CSVDAGYYNEQFF.

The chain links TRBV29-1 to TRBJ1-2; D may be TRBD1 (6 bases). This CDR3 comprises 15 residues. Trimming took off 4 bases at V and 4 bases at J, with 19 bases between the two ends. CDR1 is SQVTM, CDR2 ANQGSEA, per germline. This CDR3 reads CSVVDFTGSAYGYTF. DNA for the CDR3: TGCAGCGTTGTCGATTTTACAGGGTCGGCCTATGGCTACACCTTC.

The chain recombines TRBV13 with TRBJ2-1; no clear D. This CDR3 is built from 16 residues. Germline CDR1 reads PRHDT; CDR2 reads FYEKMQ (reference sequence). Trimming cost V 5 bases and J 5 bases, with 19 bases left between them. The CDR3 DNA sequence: TGTGCCAGCAGCCCAGGAGCCTTCCTGGCCGACAATGAGCAGTTCTTC. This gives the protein CASSPGAFLADNEQFF.

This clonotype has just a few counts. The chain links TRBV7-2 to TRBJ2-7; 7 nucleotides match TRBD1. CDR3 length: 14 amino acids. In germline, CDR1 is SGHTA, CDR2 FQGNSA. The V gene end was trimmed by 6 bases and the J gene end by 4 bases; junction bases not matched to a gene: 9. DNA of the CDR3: TGTGCCAGCAGTAGCGACCCCAGGGGGTACGAGCAGTACTTC. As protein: CASSSDPRGYEQYF.

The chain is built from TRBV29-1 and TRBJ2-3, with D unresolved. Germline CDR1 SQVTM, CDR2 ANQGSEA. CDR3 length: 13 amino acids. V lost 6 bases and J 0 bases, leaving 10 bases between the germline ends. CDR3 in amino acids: CSVRYYSTDTQYF. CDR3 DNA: TGCAGCGTCCGGTACTATAGCACAGATACGCAGTATTTT.

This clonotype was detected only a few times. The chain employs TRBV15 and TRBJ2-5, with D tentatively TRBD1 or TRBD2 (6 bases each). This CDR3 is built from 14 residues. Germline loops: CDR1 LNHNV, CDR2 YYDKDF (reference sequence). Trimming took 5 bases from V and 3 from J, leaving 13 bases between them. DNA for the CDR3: TGTGCCACCAGCTTGGGGGGCCGGGAAGAGACCCAGTACTTC. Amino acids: CATSLGGREETQYF.

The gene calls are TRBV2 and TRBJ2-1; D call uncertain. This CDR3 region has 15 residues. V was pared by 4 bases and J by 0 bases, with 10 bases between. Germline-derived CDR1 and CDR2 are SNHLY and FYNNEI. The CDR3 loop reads CASSVSQDSYNEQFF. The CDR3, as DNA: TGTGCCAGCAGTGTTTCGCAGGACTCCTACAATGAGCAGTTCTTC.

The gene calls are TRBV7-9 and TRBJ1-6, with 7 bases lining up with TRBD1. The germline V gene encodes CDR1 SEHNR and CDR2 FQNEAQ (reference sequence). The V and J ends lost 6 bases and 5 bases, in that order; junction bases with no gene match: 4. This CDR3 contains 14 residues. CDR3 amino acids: CASSSDRDNSPLHF. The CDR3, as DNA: TGTGCCAGCAGTTCTGACAGGGATAATTCACCCCTCCACTTT.

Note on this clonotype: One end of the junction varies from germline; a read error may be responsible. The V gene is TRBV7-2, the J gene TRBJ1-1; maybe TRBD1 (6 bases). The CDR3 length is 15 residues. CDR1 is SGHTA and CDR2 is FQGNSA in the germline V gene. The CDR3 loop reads CAISLYRTENTEAFF. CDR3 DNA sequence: TGTGCCATCAGCCTCTACCGGACAGAAAACACTGAAGCTTTCTTT.

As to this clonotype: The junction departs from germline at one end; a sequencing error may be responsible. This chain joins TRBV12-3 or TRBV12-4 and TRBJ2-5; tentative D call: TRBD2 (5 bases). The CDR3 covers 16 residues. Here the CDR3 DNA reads TGTGCCAGGAGTTTCGCCAAACTAGGAACTCAAGAGACCCAGTACTTC. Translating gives CARSFAKLGTQETQYF.